The T cell receptor beta chain under discussion was sequenced for a study of blood T cell repertoires in COVID-19. Study details: Samples representing acute and convalescent COVID-19 were sourced from the United States, Italy and Spain. From T cells, B-cell-depleted T cells, or PBMCs came the material, which was cDNA or gDNA.

Germline-derived CDR1 and CDR2 are SGHRS and YFSETQ. The CDR3 has 16 residues. Trimming stripped 0 bases from V and 3 bases from J, with 13 bases between. Per the original methods: The assay estimated nucleated cells by amplifying reference gene primers. Repertoires were generated with immunoSEQ multiplex PCR, while TCRdb's copy carries only in-frame clones and drops some. Clone size and the V and J calls come from that table; the DNA yielded D and trimming. Among 150,000 to 200,000 clones listed, around nine tenths were seen once. The specimen was peripheral blood. The rearrangement joins TRBV5-1 to TRBJ2-1; possible D gene TRBD1, 5 bases. The sequence was collected from a young man with active or convalescent COVID-19. The CDR3 region has the DNA TGCGCCAGCAGCTTGGGGCAGGGTCTTTTCTACAATGAGCAGTTCTTC. Amino acids: CASSLGQGLFYNEQFF.